The 18 T cell receptor beta chains listed next were all sequenced from one sample in a study of blood T cell repertoires in COVID-19. Sequenced by immunoSEQ multiplex PCR; TCRdb stores in-frame clones only, minus some. The sample consists of 200,000 to 250,000 clones, 84% of them appearing once. Sequencing input: peripheral blood. The source is a woman at least 80 years old with active or convalescent COVID-19.

The rearrangement uses TRBV6-5 and TRBJ1-2, with 8 bases aligning to TRBD1. V was clipped by 10 bases and J by 3 bases; unmatched bases: 7. CDR3 length: 13 amino acids. The germline CDR1 and CDR2 sequences are MNHEY and SVGAGI. Here the CDR3 reads CATLTGADYGYTF. CDR3 bases: TGTGCCACCCTGACAGGGGCGGACTATGGCTACACCTTC.

V is TRBV5-1 and J is TRBJ2-5; D may be TRBD2 (5 bases). The CDR3 extends over 15 amino acids. CDR1 is SGHRS, CDR2 YFSETQ, per germline. V lost 4 bases and J lost 4, with 17 bases in between. The CDR3 spells CASSTSGKAGETQYF. The CDR3 DNA reads TGCGCCAGCAGCACGTCGGGGAAGGCGGGAGAGACCCAGTACTTC.

This chain connects TRBV10-3 to TRBJ1-2; D call uncertain. The V and J ends lost 4 bases and 1 base respectively, with 4 bases between them. Germline V gives CDR1 ENHRY, CDR2 SYGVKD. The CDR3 length is 12 residues. The CDR3 loop reads CAISADNYGYTF. For the CDR3, the DNA is TGTGCCATCAGTGCAGATAACTATGGCTACACCTTC.

The chain recombines TRBV5-1 with TRBJ2-5, with 9 positions matching TRBD2. Per germline, CDR1 SGHRS and CDR2 YFSETQ. The V gene end was trimmed by 6 bases and the J gene end by 5 bases; junction bases not matched to a gene: 11. The CDR3 loop spans 15 amino acids. This CDR3 is CASNNRASGMETQYF. Here the CDR3 DNA reads TGCGCCAGCAACAATAGGGCTAGCGGGATGGAGACCCAGTACTTC.

V is TRBV19 and J is TRBJ1-1, with D perhaps matching TRBD1 (5 bases). CDR3 length equals 15 residues. V was shortened by 1 base and J by 5 bases, with 14 bases between the two germline ends. Germline-derived CDR1 and CDR2 are LNHDA and SQIVND (reference sequence). CDR3 nucleotide sequence: TGTGCCAGTAGTATAGTTTCGCAGGGAAGAACTGAAGCTTTCTTT. This gives the protein CASSIVSQGRTEAFF. Full variable domain (outside the CDR3, taken from reference TRBV19 and TRBJ1-1): DGGITQSPKYLFRKEGQNVTLSCEQNLNHDAMYWYRQDPGQGLRLIYYSQIVNDFQKGDIAEGYSVSREKKESFPLTVTSAQKNPTAFYLCASSIVSQGRTEAFFGQGTRLTVV.

V gene TRBV18 combines with J gene TRBJ2-1; 7 nucleotides line up with TRBD1. The CDR3 is 15 amino acids. The germline gives CDR1 KGHSH, CDR2 LQKENI. Losses at the gene ends were 5 bases for V and 4 bases for J; bases not matched to a gene: 8. The CDR3 DNA sequence: TGTGCCAGCTCATCCAGACAGGGCCCATACAATGAGCAGTTCTTC. It yields the protein CASSSRQGPYNEQFF.

This clone was observed a single time. The V call is TRBV25-1, the J call TRBJ2-2; 13 nucleotides line up with TRBD2. The CDR3 has 17 amino acids. The trim removed 3 bases at V and 4 bases at J, leaving 5 bases unmatched. From germline, CDR1 is MGHDK and CDR2 SYGVNS. The CDR3 region has the DNA TGTGCCAGCAGTGAGGGGGGACTAGCGGGGACCACCGGGGAGCTGTTTTTT. It is translated as CASSEGGLAGTTGELFF.

The CDR3 DNA sequence: TGTGCCAGCAGTGGCGACCCAAGGAGCTCCTACGAGCAGTACTTC. Its protein product is CASSGDPRSSYEQYF. J is TRBJ2-7 and V is TRBV2, with D hard to call. The CDR3 is 15 residues long. Deletions cut 4 bases from V and 0 bases from J, with 13 bases between. Germline V gene lookup returns CDR1 SNHLY and CDR2 FYNNEI.

This clone was recorded only once. This sequence joins TRBV6-5 and TRBJ2-5; TRBD2 agrees at 8 bases. This CDR3 region has 15 residues. V trimming: 5 bases; J trimming: 5 bases; junction bases outside the gene matches: 10. Germline loops: CDR1 MNHEY, CDR2 SVGAGI. CDR3 bases: TGTGCCAGCAGTCAGAACGGGGGGGCCCAGGAGACCCAGTACTTC. Its protein is CASSQNGGAQETQYF.

Remarks on this clone: Other nucleotide sequences in the sample specify the same CDR3. This rearrangement joins TRBV5-1 to TRBJ1-2, with TRBD1 identical over 10 bases. The V gene end was trimmed by 4 bases and the J gene end by 5 bases; junction bases not matched to a gene: 5. This CDR3 has 14 residues. Germline-derived CDR1 and CDR2 are SGHRS and YFSETQ. The CDR3 reads CASSRTGGDYGYTF. CDR3 nucleotide sequence: TGCGCCAGCAGCAGGACAGGGGGGGATTATGGCTACACCTTC.

This chain uses TRBV6-5 with TRBJ2-6, with a possible D match to TRBD1 (5 bases). V gave up 8 bases and J gave up 0 bases, with 11 bases separating them. CDR3 size: 15 residues. Germline lookup yields CDR1 MNHEY and CDR2 SVGAGI. For the CDR3, the DNA is TGTGCCAGCCGAGCGACAGACTCTGGGGCCAACGTCCTGACTTTC. It codes for CASRATDSGANVLTF.

This chain links TRBV5-1 with TRBJ1-1, with 9 bases fitting TRBD1. Germline CDR1 and CDR2: SGHRS and YFSETQ. CDR3 length: 13 amino acids. With 3 bases clipped from V and 7 bases from J, the junction kept 4 bases outside the gene matches. CDR3 sequence: CASSSGQGVEAFF. The DNA for the CDR3 is TGCGCCAGCAGCTCGGGACAGGGTGTTGAAGCTTTCTTT.

The V call is TRBV11-2, the J call TRBJ1-6; TRBD1 is a possible D gene (6 bases). The germline V gene has CDR1 SGHAT and CDR2 FQNNGV. The CDR3 length is 15 residues. Trimming took off 4 bases at V and 6 bases at J, with 13 bases between the two ends. CDR3 in amino acids: CASSSETRGNSPLHF. The CDR3 DNA reads TGTGCCAGCAGCTCAGAAACCAGGGGTAATTCACCCCTCCACTTT.

The chain recombines TRBV15 with TRBJ1-1, with D uncertain. The V and J ends lost 3 bases and 0 bases respectively, with 5 bases between them. This CDR3 spans 13 amino acids. CDR1 is LNHNV, CDR2 YYDKDF, per germline (reference sequence). CDR3 amino acids: CATSSRMNTEAFF. The DNA of the CDR3 is TGTGCCACCAGCAGTAGAATGAACACTGAAGCTTTCTTT.

CDR3 loop: CASSVGSGGGRGTDTQYF. Here the CDR3 DNA reads TGTGCCAGCAGCGTAGGTAGCGGGGGGGGCCGTGGCACAGATACGCAGTATTTT. V is TRBV9 and J is TRBJ2-3, with 11 bases lining up with TRBD2. V lost 0 bases and J lost 1; bases outside the gene matches: 7. The CDR3 has 18 residues. Germline-derived CDR1 and CDR2 are SGDLS and YYNGEE. The whole variable domain, remainder taken from reference TRBV9 and TRBJ2-3, is DSGVTQTPKHLITATGQRVTLRCSPRSGDLSVYWYQQSLDQGLQFLIQYYNGEERAKGNILERFSAQQFPDLHSELNLSSLELGDSALYFCASSVGSGGGRGTDTQYFGPGTRLTVL.

In this sample, this clone turned up once. This chain uses TRBV3-1 (or the pseudogene TRBV3-2) with TRBJ1-6; D may be TRBD1 (5 bases). Looked up from germline, CDR1 is LGHDT and CDR2 is YNNKEL (reference sequence). The CDR3 covers 14 residues. V dropped 4 bases and J dropped 10 bases, with 14 bases sitting between them. CDR3 bases: TGTGCCAGCAGCCGGGGGGGAACGGGCTCACCCCTCCACTTT. Amino acid sequence: CASSRGGTGSPLHF.

The chain has TRBV9 and TRBJ2-7; no clear D. The CDR3 extends over 14 amino acids. V was cut by 0 bases and J by 2 bases, with 9 bases left in between. Germline lookup yields CDR1 SGDLS and CDR2 YYNGEE. Written as DNA, the CDR3 is TGTGCCAGCAGCGTAGGCCCACAAGCCTACGAGCAGTACTTC. Its translation is CASSVGPQAYEQYF.

V gene TRBV5-1 combines with J gene TRBJ1-1, with D perhaps matching TRBD1 (5 bases). Trimming took off 0 bases at V and 2 bases at J, with 8 bases between the two ends. The germline gives CDR1 SGHRS, CDR2 YFSETQ. The CDR3 runs 14 residues. This CDR3 is CASSLGDFNTEAFF. The CDR3 bases are TGCGCCAGCAGCTTGGGGGACTTTAACACTGAAGCTTTCTTT.